This T cell receptor (beta chain) was sequenced during a study of metastatic and nonmetastatic thyroid tumors. The overall study: From malignant and benign thyroid patients, repertoires in blood and in tumor or nodule tissue were compared. Whole-study results and caveats: When malignant thyroid tumors were compared with benign nodules, TCR beta diversity was reportedly significantly higher in the malignant tumors. This held in both blood and tumor samples.

Original data processing: Across clinicopathological groups, CDR3 differences served as the basis for building a distant-metastasis classifier for papillary thyroid cancer. TCRdb re-called the PCR reads with MiXCR. TCRdb, not the authors, supplied the V and J calls. Of approximately 25,000 clones detected, roughly 17% appear once; the ten largest clones hold about 6%. Not a single patient had been given any form of treatment at any point before undergoing thyroid surgery. Germline-derived CDR1 and CDR2 are MNHGY and SVAAGI. V lost 4 bases and J 3 bases, leaving 7 bases between the germline ends. The CDR3 has 12 amino acids. In the case of this clone: Its target is not known.

The V gene is TRBV6-9, the J gene TRBJ2-7; D ambiguous. The TCR comes from a male donor with papillary thyroid cancer or a benign thyroid nodule (not recorded which). Some clones in this sample may be carry-over from other donors' samples. Sequences were obtained from blood. This CDR3 reads CASSSVGYEQYF. Here the CDR3 DNA reads TGTGCCAGCAGTTCCGTCGGCTACGAGCAGTACTTC.